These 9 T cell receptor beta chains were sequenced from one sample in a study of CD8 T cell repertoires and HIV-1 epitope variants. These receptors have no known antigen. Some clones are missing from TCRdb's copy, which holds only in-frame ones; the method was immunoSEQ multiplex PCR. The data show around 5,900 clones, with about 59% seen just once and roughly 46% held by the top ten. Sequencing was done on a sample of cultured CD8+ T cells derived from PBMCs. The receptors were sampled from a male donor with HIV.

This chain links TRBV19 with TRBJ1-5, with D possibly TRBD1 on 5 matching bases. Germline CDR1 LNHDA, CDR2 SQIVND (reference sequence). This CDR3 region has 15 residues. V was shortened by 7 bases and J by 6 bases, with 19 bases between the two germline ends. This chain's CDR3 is CASKDRGRPGQPQHF. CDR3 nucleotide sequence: TGTGCCAGTAAGGACCGGGGGAGGCCGGGTCAGCCCCAGCATTTT. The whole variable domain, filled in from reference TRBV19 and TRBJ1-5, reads DGGITQSPKYLFRKEGQNVTLSCEQNLNHDAMYWYRQDPGQGLRLIYYSQIVNDFQKGDIAEGYSVSREKKESFPLTVTSAQKNPTAFYLCASKDRGRPGQPQHFGDGTRLSIL.

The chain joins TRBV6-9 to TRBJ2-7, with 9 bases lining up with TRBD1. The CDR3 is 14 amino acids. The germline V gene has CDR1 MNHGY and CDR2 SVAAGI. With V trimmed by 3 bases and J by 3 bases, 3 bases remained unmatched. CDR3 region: CASSYLGQGYEQYF. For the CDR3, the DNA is TGTGCCAGCAGTTACCTGGGACAGGGCTACGAGCAGTACTTC.

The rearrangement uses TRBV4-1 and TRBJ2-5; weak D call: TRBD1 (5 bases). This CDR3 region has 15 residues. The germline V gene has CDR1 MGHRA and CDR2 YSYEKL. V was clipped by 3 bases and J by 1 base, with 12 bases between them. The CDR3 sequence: CASSQLDSVQETQYF. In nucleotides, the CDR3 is TGCGCCAGCAGCCAGTTAGACAGCGTCCAAGAGACCCAGTACTTC.

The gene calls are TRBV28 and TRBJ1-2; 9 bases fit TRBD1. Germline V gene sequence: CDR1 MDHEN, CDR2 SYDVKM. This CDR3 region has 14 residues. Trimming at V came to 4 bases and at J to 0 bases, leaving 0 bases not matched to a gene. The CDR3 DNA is TGTGCCAGCAGTTACAGGGGGCCTAACTATGGCTACACCTTC. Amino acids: CASSYRGPNYGYTF.

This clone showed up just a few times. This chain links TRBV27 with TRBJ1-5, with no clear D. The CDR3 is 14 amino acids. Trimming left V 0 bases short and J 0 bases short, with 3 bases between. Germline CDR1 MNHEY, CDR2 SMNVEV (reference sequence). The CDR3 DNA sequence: TGTGCCAGCAGTTTATCGTTTAGCAATCAGCCCCAGCATTTT. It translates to CASSLSFSNQPQHF.

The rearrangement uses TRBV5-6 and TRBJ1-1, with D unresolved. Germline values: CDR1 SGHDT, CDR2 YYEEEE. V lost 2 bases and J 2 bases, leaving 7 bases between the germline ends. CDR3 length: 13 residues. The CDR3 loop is CASSFVRNTEAFF. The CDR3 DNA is TGTGCCAGCAGCTTTGTTCGTAACACTGAAGCTTTCTTT.

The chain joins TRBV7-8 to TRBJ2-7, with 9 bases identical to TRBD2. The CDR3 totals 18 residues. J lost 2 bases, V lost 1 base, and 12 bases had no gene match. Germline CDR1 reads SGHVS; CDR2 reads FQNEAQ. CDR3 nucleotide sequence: TGTGCCAGCAGCTTAGAAAACGCGGGGGGGACAGCTACCTACGAGCAGTACTTC. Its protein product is CASSLENAGGTATYEQYF.

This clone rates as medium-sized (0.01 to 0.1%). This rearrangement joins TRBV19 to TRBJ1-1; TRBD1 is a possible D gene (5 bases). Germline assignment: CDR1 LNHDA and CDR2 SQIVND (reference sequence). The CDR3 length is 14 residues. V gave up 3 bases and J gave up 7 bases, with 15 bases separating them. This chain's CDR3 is CASSIGGAALEAFF. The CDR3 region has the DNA TGTGCCAGTAGTATTGGCGGGGCAGCCCTTGAAGCTTTCTTT.

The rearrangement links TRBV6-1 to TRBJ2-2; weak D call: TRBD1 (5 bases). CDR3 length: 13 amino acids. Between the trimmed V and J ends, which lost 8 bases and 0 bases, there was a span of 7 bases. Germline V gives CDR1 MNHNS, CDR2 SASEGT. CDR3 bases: TGTGCCAGCGACAGACCGAACACCGGGGAGCTGTTTTTT. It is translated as CASDRPNTGELFF.